The TCR beta chain under discussion was sequenced for a study of T cell clones after liver transplantation. Thawed unstimulated PBMCs were FACS-sorted by CD3, CD4 and CD8 into two populations. This clone ranks as medium-sized. Data came from immunoSEQ multiplex PCR; TCRdb stores just in-frame clones and leaves some out. The sample has 12,000 to 15,000 clones; roughly 84% are singletons. V trimming: 0 bases; J trimming: 15 bases; junction bases outside the gene matches: 4. This CDR3 has 12 amino acids. Germline V CDR1 and CDR2: LGHNA, YNFKEQ. The chain employs TRBV4-2 and TRBJ1-3, with TRBD1 identical over 8 bases. Sequencing used CD8+ T cells from blood, obtained about 50 months after liver transplant. The sequence derives from a human patient who received a liver transplant. Some of the T cells may derive from the graft donor. The CDR3 is CASSQDTGTGYF. CDR3 bases: TGTGCCAGCAGCCAAGATACAGGGACAGGATATTTT.